The text below deals with one T cell receptor beta chain. This sample was included in a study of T cell changes during pregnancy in multiple sclerosis. Profiling relied on immunoSEQ multiplex PCR, and the TCRdb table lists in-frame clones only, not all of them. This table holds 50,000 to 55,000 clones, around 90% found once. The trim removed 4 bases at V and 3 bases at J, leaving 6 bases unmatched. This CDR3 contains 16 residues. In germline, CDR1 is LGHNA, CDR2 YNFKEQ. V gene TRBV4-2 combines with J gene TRBJ1-6; 7 bases map to TRBD1. Here the sequenced sample was CD4+ T cells from peripheral blood mononuclear cells, taken in the third trimester of pregnancy. This clonotype was obtained from a female donor with multiple sclerosis, enrolled in a pregnancy study. CDR3 in amino acids: CASSPRDSLYNSPLHF. The CDR3 DNA is TGTGCCAGCAGCCCCAGGGACAGCCTCTATAATTCACCCCTCCACTTT.